The 18 T cell receptor beta chains given below trace back to one sample, sequenced in a study of graft-versus-host responses after intestinal transplantation. These receptors have no identified antigens. Measured with immunoSEQ multiplex PCR; TCRdb has only the in-frame clones, and not every one. The sample has under 90,000 clones; around 90% are singletons. Specimen: unstimulated CD4+ T cells sorted from spleen or lymph node cells, collected before transplant. Receptors originate from a human donor who was the organ donor for an intestinal transplant.

This chain connects TRBV19 to TRBJ1-2; TRBD1 agrees at 9 bases. The germline gives CDR1 LNHDA, CDR2 SQIVND (reference sequence). The V segment lost 4 bases and the J segment 3 bases; nucleotides outside the gene matches: 3. The CDR3 contains 14 residues. In nucleotides, the CDR3 is TGTGCCAGTAGTAAACAGGGGGCTGACTATGGCTACACCTTC. It yields the protein CASSKQGADYGYTF.

V gene TRBV9 combines with J gene TRBJ1-1; D possibly corresponds to TRBD1 (5 bases). Germline V gene data show CDR1 as SGDLS and CDR2 as YYNGEE. V was cut by 5 bases and J by 2 bases, with 13 bases left in between. The CDR3 covers 14 residues. The CDR3 DNA reads as TGTGCCAGCAGTACAGGTCTTCTTAACACTGAAGCTTTCTTT. It translates to CASSTGLLNTEAFF. Combining the CDR3 with reference TRBV9 and TRBJ1-1 gives the whole variable domain DSGVTQTPKHLITATGQRVTLRCSPRSGDLSVYWYQQSLDQGLQFLIQYYNGEERAKGNILERFSAQQFPDLHSELNLSSLELGDSALYFCASSTGLLNTEAFFGQGTRLTVV.

A single count supports this clone. The chain joins TRBV2 to TRBJ2-2, with 12 nucleotides matching TRBD2. The germline V gene has CDR1 SNHLY and CDR2 FYNNEI. The CDR3 has 19 amino acids. V shed 2 bases, J shed 1 base, and the junction held 8 bases outside the gene matches. The CDR3 spells CASSERLAGVIGNTGELFF. The DNA for the CDR3 is TGTGCCAGCAGTGAAAGACTAGCGGGAGTAATAGGGAACACCGGGGAGCTGTTTTTT.

The CDR3 loop reads CASSTPRQGPYEQYF. DNA for the CDR3: TGTGCCAGTAGTACCCCCCGACAGGGCCCCTACGAGCAGTACTTC. This chain uses TRBV19 with TRBJ2-7; the match to TRBD1 covers 7 bases. This CDR3 has 15 amino acids. The ends lost 4 bases at V and 2 bases at J; junction bases unmatched: 8. Per germline, CDR1 LNHDA and CDR2 SQIVND (reference sequence). Variable domain in full (rest from reference TRBV19 and TRBJ2-7): DGGITQSPKYLFRKEGQNVTLSCEQNLNHDAMYWYRQDPGQGLRLIYYSQIVNDFQKGDIAEGYSVSREKKESFPLTVTSAQKNPTAFYLCASSTPRQGPYEQYFGPGTRLTVT.

V is TRBV28 and J is TRBJ2-7; 14 nucleotides agree with TRBD2. After removal of 6 bases from V and 5 bases from J, the junction contained 12 bases not matched to a gene. Germline loops: CDR1 MDHEN, CDR2 SYDVKM. The CDR3 loop spans 17 amino acids. CDR3 in amino acids: CASSPYWTSGGTNEQYF. The CDR3 DNA reads as TGTGCCAGCAGCCCTTACTGGACTAGCGGGGGGACAAACGAGCAGTACTTC.

The chain employs TRBV18 and TRBJ2-1; TRBD2 matches at 7 bases. The CDR3 contains 15 residues. V lost 3 bases, J lost 0 bases, and 2 bases stayed unmatched. Germline-derived CDR1 and CDR2 are KGHSH and LQKENI. The CDR3, as DNA: TGTGCCAGCTCACCGAGGGACTACTCCTACAATGAGCAGTTCTTC. It translates to CASSPRDYSYNEQFF. The whole variable domain, remainder taken from reference TRBV18 and TRBJ2-1, is NAGVMQNPRHLVRRRGQEARLRCSPMKGHSHVYWYRQLPEEGLKFMVYLQKENIIDESGMPKERFSAEFPKEGPSILRIQQVVRGDSAAYFCASSPRDYSYNEQFFGPGTRLTVL.

The chain is built from TRBV5-1 and TRBJ2-1; the match to TRBD2 covers 8 bases. Trimming cost V 0 bases and J 4 bases; bases outside gene matches: 3. This CDR3 is 15 amino acids long. Germline-derived CDR1 and CDR2 are SGHRS and YFSETQ. CDR3 sequence (DNA): TGCGCCAGCAGCTTGGTAGCGGGGCAATACAATGAGCAGTTCTTC. Translated, it gives CASSLVAGQYNEQFF.

In this sample, this clone turned up a few times. The chain uses TRBV4-1 and TRBJ1-1; TRBD1 might be the D (5 bases). The CDR3 has 18 amino acids. Deletions cut 1 base from V and 0 bases from J, with 18 bases between. CDR1 and CDR2 from the germline V gene are MGHRA and YSYEKL. For the CDR3, the DNA is TGCGCCAGCAGCCAAGGAAGGGGTCCCTTGACCCTGAACACTGAAGCTTTCTTT. Translated, it gives CASSQGRGPLTLNTEAFF.

This clone was seen more than once but under ten times. The chain uses TRBV7-9 and TRBJ2-7; the match to TRBD2 covers 7 bases. Germline V CDR1 and CDR2: SEHNR, FQNEAQ (reference sequence). This CDR3 region has 15 residues. Trimming took 1 base from V and 3 from J; bases not matched to a gene: 6. Written as DNA, the CDR3 is TGTGCCAGCAGCTTAGTCCTGGGACTACACTACGAGCAGTACTTC. It encodes CASSLVLGLHYEQYF.

CDR3 region: CASSPPGRTSLAAFF. The CDR3 nucleotides are TGTGCCAGCTCACCACCTGGGCGGACATCTTTGGCAGCTTTCTTT. The J gene is TRBJ1-1, the V gene TRBV18; a weak D match, TRBD1 (5 bases). CDR3 size: 15 residues. V lost 0 bases and J lost 10, with 18 bases in between. CDR1 KGHSH and CDR2 LQKENI come from the germline V gene.

Remarks on this clone: The junction differs from germline at one of its ends, possibly a read error. This rearrangement joins TRBV6-1 to TRBJ2-7, with TRBD1 matching 7 bases. The germline CDR1 and CDR2 sequences are MNHNS and SASEGT. The CDR3 has 15 residues. For the CDR3, the DNA is TGTGCCGGCAGTGTAGGGGGCTCAAGCTCCTACGAGCAGTACTTC. Its translation: CAGSVGGSSSYEQYF.

The chain uses TRBV5-4 and TRBJ2-5; TRBD2 might be the D (5 bases). This CDR3 comprises 13 residues. Trimming removed 2 bases from V and 6 bases from J, with 11 bases in between. CDR1 is SGHNT, CDR2 YYREEE, per germline (reference sequence). Here the CDR3 reads CASSFVGSQTQYF. The CDR3 coding sequence is TGTGCCAGCAGCTTTGTAGGGAGCCAGACCCAGTACTTC.

In its sample, this clone was seen once. The chain is built from TRBV5-1 and TRBJ2-5, with 10 bases identical to TRBD1. The trim removed 0 bases at V and 4 bases at J, leaving 0 bases unmatched. The CDR3 spans 14 residues. The germline gives CDR1 SGHRS, CDR2 YFSETQ. The CDR3 DNA reads as TGCGCCAGCAGCTTGGGACAGGGGGCAGAGACCCAGTACTTC. Protein sequence: CASSLGQGAETQYF.

The chain couples TRBV6-1 to TRBJ2-7; 12 bases map to TRBD2. The CDR3 is made up of 15 amino acids. After removal of 5 bases from V and 2 bases from J, the junction contained 4 bases not matched to a gene. CDR1 MNHNS and CDR2 SASEGT come from the germline V gene. The CDR3 coding sequence is TGTGCCAGCAGTATCGGACTAGCGGGAACCTACGAGCAGTACTTC. Translating it yields CASSIGLAGTYEQYF.

The chain recombines TRBV29-1 with TRBJ2-5; TRBD2 matches at 9 bases. Trimming removed 4 bases from V and 7 bases from J; junction bases left unmatched: 10. The CDR3 runs 14 residues. CDR1 is SQVTM, CDR2 ANQGSEA, per germline. CDR3 sequence (DNA): TGCAGCGTTGGGGTAGCGGGAGACGGCGGGACCCAGTACTTC. Translated: CSVGVAGDGGTQYF.

This chain connects TRBV19 to TRBJ1-5; D gene ambiguous. V lost 4 bases and J 0 bases, leaving 10 bases between the germline ends. This CDR3 contains 15 residues. From germline, CDR1 is LNHDA and CDR2 SQIVND (reference sequence). This CDR3 reads CASSSLRSSNQPQHF. The CDR3 DNA reads as TGTGCCAGTAGTAGCCTACGGAGTAGCAATCAGCCCCAGCATTTT. Variable domain in full (rest from reference TRBV19 and TRBJ1-5): DGGITQSPKYLFRKEGQNVTLSCEQNLNHDAMYWYRQDPGQGLRLIYYSQIVNDFQKGDIAEGYSVSREKKESFPLTVTSAQKNPTAFYLCASSSLRSSNQPQHFGDGTRLSIL.

The J gene is TRBJ1-5, the V gene TRBV15, with D uncertain. V was clipped by 0 bases and J by 3 bases, with 3 bases between them. Germline V lookup: CDR1 LNHNV, CDR2 YYDKDF (reference sequence). This CDR3 has 13 residues. This chain's CDR3 is CATSREYNQPQHF. The CDR3 bases are TGTGCCACCAGCAGAGAATACAATCAGCCCCAGCATTTT. The whole variable domain, remainder taken from reference TRBV15 and TRBJ1-5, is DAMVIQNPRYQVTQFGKPVTLSCSQTLNHNVMYWYQQKSSQAPKLLFHYYDKDFNNEADTPDNFQSRRPNTSFCFLDIRSPGLGDTAMYLCATSREYNQPQHFGDGTRLSIL.

The CDR3 loop reads CASSLDRLNTGELFF. CDR3 nucleotides: TGTGCCAGCAGCTTGGACAGACTAAACACCGGGGAGCTGTTTTTT. V gene TRBV7-9 combines with J gene TRBJ2-2, with D perhaps TRBD1 (6 bases). Looked up from germline, CDR1 is SEHNR and CDR2 is FQNEAQ (reference sequence). V was cut by 3 bases and J by 2 bases, with 10 bases left in between. This CDR3 spans 15 amino acids.